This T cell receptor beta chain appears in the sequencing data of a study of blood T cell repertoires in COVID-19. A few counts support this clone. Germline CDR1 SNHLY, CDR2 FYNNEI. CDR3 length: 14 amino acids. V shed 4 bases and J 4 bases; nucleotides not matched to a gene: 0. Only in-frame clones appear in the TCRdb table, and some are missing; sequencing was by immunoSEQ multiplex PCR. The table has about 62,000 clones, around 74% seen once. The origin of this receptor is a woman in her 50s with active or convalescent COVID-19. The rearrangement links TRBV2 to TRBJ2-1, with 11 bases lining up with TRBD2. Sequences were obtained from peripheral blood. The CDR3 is CASSGLAGYNEQFF. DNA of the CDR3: TGTGCCAGCAGTGGACTAGCGGGATACAATGAGCAGTTCTTC.